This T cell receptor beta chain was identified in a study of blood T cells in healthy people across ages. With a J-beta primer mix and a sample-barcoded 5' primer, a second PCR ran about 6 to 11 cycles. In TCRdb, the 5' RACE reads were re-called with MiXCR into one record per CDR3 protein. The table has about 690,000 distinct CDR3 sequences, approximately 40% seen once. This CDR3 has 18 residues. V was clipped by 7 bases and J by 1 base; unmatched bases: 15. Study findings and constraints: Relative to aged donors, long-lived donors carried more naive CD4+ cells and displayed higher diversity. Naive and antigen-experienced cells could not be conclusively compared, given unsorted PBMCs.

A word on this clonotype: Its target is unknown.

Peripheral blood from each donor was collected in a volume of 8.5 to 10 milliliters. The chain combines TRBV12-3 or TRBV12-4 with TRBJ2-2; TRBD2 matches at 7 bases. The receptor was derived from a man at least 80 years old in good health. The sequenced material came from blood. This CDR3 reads CASTPGWGGSLNTGELFF. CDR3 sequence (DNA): TGTGCCAGCACGCCGGGGTGGGGCGGGAGTTTGAACACCGGGGAGCTGTTTTTT.